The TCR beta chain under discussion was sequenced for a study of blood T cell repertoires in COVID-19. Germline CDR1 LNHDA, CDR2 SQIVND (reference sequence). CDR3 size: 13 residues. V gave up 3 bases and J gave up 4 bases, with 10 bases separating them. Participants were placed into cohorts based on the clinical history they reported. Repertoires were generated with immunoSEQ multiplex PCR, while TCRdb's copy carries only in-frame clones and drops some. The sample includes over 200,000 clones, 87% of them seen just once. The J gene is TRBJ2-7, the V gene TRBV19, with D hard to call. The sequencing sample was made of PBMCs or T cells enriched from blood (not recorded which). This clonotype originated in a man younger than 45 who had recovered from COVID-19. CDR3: CASSIHRSYEQYF. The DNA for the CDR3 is TGTGCCAGTAGTATCCACCGGTCTTACGAGCAGTACTTC. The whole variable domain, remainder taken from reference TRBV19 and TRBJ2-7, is DGGITQSPKYLFRKEGQNVTLSCEQNLNHDAMYWYRQDPGQGLRLIYYSQIVNDFQKGDIAEGYSVSREKKESFPLTVTSAQKNPTAFYLCASSIHRSYEQYFGPGTRLTVT.